This is a list of T cell receptor beta chains from one sample in a study of OX40 agonist ivuxolimab in advanced cancers. The method was immunoSEQ multiplex PCR; TCRdb's version includes in-frame clones alone and lacks a portion of them. This repertoire shows about 77,000 clones, about 85% found once; its top ten account for around 0.6%. Sequencing was performed on CD4+ or CD8+ T cells sorted from blood, taken in a trial of the OX40 agonist ivuxolimab. The receptors were sampled from an adult with an advanced solid tumor such as melanoma, head and neck, liver or kidney cancer. Both conserved end residues are part of each CDR3. Fields, in order: CDR3 protein, CDR3 DNA, J gene, V gene, clone size, D gene. A D gene is named only where the DNA matches it firmly. Clone size appears in some rows only: once, few, many, or a class for an expanded clone.

CASSPGAKNYF TGCGCCAGCAGCCCCGGGGCCAAGAATTACTTC TRBJ2-5 TRBV5-1 . .
CASSQWGAGEKLFF TGTGCCAGCAGCCAATGGGGGGCGGGAGAAAAACTGTTTTTT TRBJ1-4 TRBV14 . .
CASSPTGAGYGYTF TGTGCCAGCAGCCCAACAGGGGCTGGGTATGGCTACACCTTC TRBJ1-2 TRBV5-4 once TRBD1
CASSRGTRSTDTQYF TGTGCCAGCAGCAGGGGGACCCGGAGCACAGATACGCAGTATTTT TRBJ2-3 TRBV6-5 . TRBD1
CASSSLAEETQYF TGCGCCAGCAGCTCTCTAGCGGAAGAGACCCAGTACTTC TRBJ2-5 TRBV4-1 . TRBD2
CASSSPPVEIYNEQFF TGTGCCAGCAGCTCCCCTCCCGTCGAGATCTACAATGAGCAGTTCTTC TRBJ2-1 TRBV7-9 . .
CASSGGIRPWNTIYF TGTGCCAGCAGTGGAGGGATTCGGCCCTGGAACACCATATATTTT TRBJ1-3 TRBV6-6 . .
CASSLEYRGGGAFF TGTGCCAGCAGCTTAGAATACAGGGGAGGAGGAGCTTTCTTT TRBJ1-1 TRBV7-2 . TRBD1
CASINTAYNEQFF TGTGCCAGCATCAACACCGCCTACAATGAGCAGTTCTTC TRBJ2-1 TRBV6-5 . .
CASRFREGTGELFF TGTGCCAGCAGGTTCAGGGAAGGGACCGGGGAGCTGTTTTTT TRBJ2-2 TRBV7-9 . .
CASSVQGVGSYEQYF TGTGCCAGCAGCGTCCAGGGGGTAGGGTCCTACGAGCAGTACTTC TRBJ2-7 TRBV9 . TRBD1
CASSLTADYGYTF TGTGCCAGCAGCTTAACAGCCGACTATGGCTACACCTTC TRBJ1-2 TRBV7-9 . .
CASSREGSTGELFF TGTGCCAGCAGTCGGGAGGGTAGCACCGGGGAGCTGTTTTTT TRBJ2-2 TRBV6-4 . TRBD2
CASGGSYNEQFF TGTGCCAGCGGGGGTTCCTACAATGAGCAGTTCTTC TRBJ2-1 TRBV6-6 . .
CAWSRQEYTEAFF TGTGCCTGGAGTCGGCAGGAGTACACTGAAGCTTTCTTT TRBJ1-1 TRBV30 few .